This entry describes one TCR beta chain. These data originate in a study of T cell changes during pregnancy in multiple sclerosis. The V gene's germline CDR1 is SGHAT and CDR2 FQNNGV. The CDR3 extends over 15 amino acids. J was trimmed by 4 bases and V by 5 bases; bases with no gene match: 9. Data came from immunoSEQ multiplex PCR; TCRdb stores just in-frame clones and leaves some out. The data hold over 45,000 clones, with 80% to 90% observed a single time. The TCR sequence derives from a female donor with multiple sclerosis, enrolled in a pregnancy study. This sample comprised peripheral blood, obtained in the first trimester of pregnancy. This rearrangement joins TRBV11-2 to TRBJ2-3, with TRBD2 matching 7 bases. The CDR3 reads CASSRLGGRPDTQYF. In nucleotides, the CDR3 is TGTGCCAGCAGCCGCCTGGGAGGGAGGCCAGATACGCAGTATTTT.